This note documents a single TCR beta chain sequence. The source of the sample is a study of T cell changes during pregnancy in multiple sclerosis. Profiled with immunoSEQ multiplex PCR; TCRdb holds only in-frame clones, not every one. The profile covers 13,000 to 15,000 clones, with 86% appearing a single time and around 19% taken by the ten largest. Germline CDR1 and CDR2: SQVTM and ANQGSEA. The CDR3 is made up of 13 amino acids. V dropped 7 bases and J dropped 2 bases, with 14 bases sitting between them. The receptor's source is a female donor with multiple sclerosis, enrolled in a pregnancy study. The chain couples TRBV29-1 to TRBJ1-1; D ambiguous. Specimen: CD8+ T cells from peripheral blood mononuclear cells, collected in the first trimester of pregnancy. The CDR3 loop reads CSAGPGVNTEAFF. CDR3 bases: TGCAGCGCCGGCCCGGGTGTCAACACTGAAGCTTTCTTT.